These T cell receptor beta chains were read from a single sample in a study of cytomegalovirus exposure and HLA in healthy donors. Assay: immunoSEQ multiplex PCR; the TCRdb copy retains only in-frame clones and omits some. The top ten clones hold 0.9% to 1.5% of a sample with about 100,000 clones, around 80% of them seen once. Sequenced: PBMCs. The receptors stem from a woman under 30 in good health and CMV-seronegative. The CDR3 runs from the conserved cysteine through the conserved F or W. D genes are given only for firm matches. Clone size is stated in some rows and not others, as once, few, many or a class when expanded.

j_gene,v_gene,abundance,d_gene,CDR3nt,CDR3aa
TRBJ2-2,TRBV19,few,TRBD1,TGTGCCAGTAGACTGGGACAGAAGACCGGGGAGCTGTTTTTT,CASRLGQKTGELFF
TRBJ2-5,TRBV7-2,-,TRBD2,TGTGCCAGCAGCTTGTTTATAGCGGGGGGCCAAGAGACCCAGTACTTC,CASSLFIAGGQETQYF
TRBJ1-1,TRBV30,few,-,TGTGCCTGGAACGAACCGGGGGCTGAAGCTTTCTTT,CAWNEPGAEAFF
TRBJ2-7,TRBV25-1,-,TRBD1,TGTGCCAGCAGTGTCCGACGACAGGGAAACTACGAGCAGTACTTC,CASSVRRQGNYEQYF
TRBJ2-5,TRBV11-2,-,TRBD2,TGTGCCAGCAGCTTAGCTATAGCGGGGGGCCAAGAGACCCAGTACTTC,CASSLAIAGGQETQYF
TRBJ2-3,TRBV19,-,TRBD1,TGTGCCAGTAGTAACCGGGACAGGGGAAACACAGATACGCAGTATTTT,CASSNRDRGNTDTQYF
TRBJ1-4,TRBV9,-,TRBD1,TGTGCCAGCAGCGCCTCCGGGACAGTCCATATTAATGAAAAACTGTTTTTT,CASSASGTVHINEKLFF
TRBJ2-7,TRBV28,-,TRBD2,TGTGCCACACGACTAGCGGGGGGGTACGAGCAGTACTTC,CATRLAGGYEQYF
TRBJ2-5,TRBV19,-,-,TGCTCGGTACAAGAGACCCAGTACTTC,CSVQETQYF
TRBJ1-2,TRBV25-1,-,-,TGTGCCAGCAGCTTCAACAGGGAAGGCTACACCTTC,CASSFNREGYTF
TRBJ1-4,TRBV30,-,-,TGTGCCTGGAGTCCCACCTGGGGGCTCGAGGGTGAAAAACTGTTTTTT,CAWSPTWGLEGEKLFF
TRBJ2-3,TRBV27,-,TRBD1,TGTGCCAGCAGTTCCGGACAGGGGGTTACAGATACGCAGTATTTT,CASSSGQGVTDTQYF
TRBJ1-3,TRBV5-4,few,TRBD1,TGTGCCAGCAGCCCCCGACAGGGGGTGGGGAACACCATATATTTT,CASSPRQGVGNTIYF
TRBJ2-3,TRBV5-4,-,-,TGTGCCAGCAGACCCTTTGGAGATGCTAGCACAGATACGCAGTATTTT,CASRPFGDASTDTQYF
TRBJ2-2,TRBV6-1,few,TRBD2,TGTGCCAGCAGTGAAGGGACTAGCACCGGGGAGCTGTTTTTT,CASSEGTSTGELFF
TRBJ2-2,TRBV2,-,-,TGTGCCAGCGGACGGCGGGACGCCACCGGGGAGCTGTTTTTT,CASGRRDATGELFF
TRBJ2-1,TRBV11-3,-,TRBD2,TGTGCCAGCAGCTTAGCAGGCGGGGGGGCCGATGAGCAGTTCTTC,CASSLAGGGADEQFF
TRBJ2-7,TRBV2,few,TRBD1,TGTGCCAGCTTACCGGGACAGGTGTACTACGAGCAGTACTTC,CASLPGQVYYEQYF
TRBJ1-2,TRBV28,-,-,TGTGCCAGCAGCAATACTCCACAGGGATATAGCACCTTC,CASSNTPQGYSTF
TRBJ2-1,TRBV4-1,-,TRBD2,TGCGCCAGCAGCCAAGATATGGCGGGGGGATCCTACAATGAGCAGTTCTTC,CASSQDMAGGSYNEQFF
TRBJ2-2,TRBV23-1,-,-,TGCGCCAGCAGTCAATCCGACCCCAAAATAGACTGCGCGAACACCGGGGAGCTGTTTTTT,CASSQSDPKIDCANTGELFF
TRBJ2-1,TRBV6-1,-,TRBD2,TGTGCCAGCAGTGAACAGGTGCCGGGACTAGCGGGAGGTATGGATGAGCAGTTCTTC,CASSEQVPGLAGGMDEQFF
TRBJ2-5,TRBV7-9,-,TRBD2,TGTGCCAGCAGCCAGGGACTAGCGGGACCGCCACTGGAGACCCAGTACTTC,CASSQGLAGPPLETQYF
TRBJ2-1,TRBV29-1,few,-,TGCAGCGTTGAGAGGGGGACCTACAATGAGCAGTTCTTC,CSVERGTYNEQFF
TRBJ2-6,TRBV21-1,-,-,TGTGCCAGCAGCTCCCGTGGGGGACTGACTGGGGCCAACGTCCTGACTTTC,CASSSRGGLTGANVLTF
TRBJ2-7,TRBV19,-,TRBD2,TGTGCCAGCCAGACTAGCGGGAGTTCAGGCGAGCAGTACTTC,CASQTSGSSGEQYF
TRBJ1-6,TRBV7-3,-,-,TGTGCCAGCAGCCCTTACAGGGATTCACCCCTCCACTTT,CASSPYRDSPLHF
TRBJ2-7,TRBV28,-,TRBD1,TGTGCCAGCAGTTCCCCAGGGGGCACCTACGAGCAGTACTTC,CASSSPGGTYEQYF
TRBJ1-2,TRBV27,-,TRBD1,TGTGCCAGCAGCTCTACAGGACAGGGTAATGGCTACACCTTC,CASSSTGQGNGYTF
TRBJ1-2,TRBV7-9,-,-,TGTGCCAGCAGCCCAGACAGCCGTCATAACTATGGCTACACCTTC,CASSPDSRHNYGYTF
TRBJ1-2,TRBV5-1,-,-,TGCGCCAGCAGTCCTAGTTCCGGGATCGATTTTGGCTACACCTTC,CASSPSSGIDFGYTF
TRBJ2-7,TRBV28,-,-,TGTGCCAGCATTTCCTCGGGACTGAACTACGAGCAGTACTTC,CASISSGLNYEQYF
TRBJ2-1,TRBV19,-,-,TGTGCCAGTAGTATTGCATCAGGAGGGCCCTCCGATGAGCAGTTCTTC,CASSIASGGPSDEQFF
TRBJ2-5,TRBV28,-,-,TGTGCCAGCACGACTGGGGGACTCCTACACCCCCAGTACTTC,CASTTGGLLHPQYF
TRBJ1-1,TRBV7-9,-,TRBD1,TGTGCCAGCAGCGGACCCCCCAGGGGGCTGACTGAAGCTTTCTTT,CASSGPPRGLTEAFF
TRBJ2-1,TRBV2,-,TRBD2,TGTGCCAGCAGTGAATCCGAGACTAGCGGGATCAGAGTCTTC,CASSESETSGIRVF
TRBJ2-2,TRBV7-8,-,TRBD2,TGTGCCAGCAGCTTATCATACGACCCGGGACTAGCGGGGTTTATGAACACCGGGGAGCTGTTTTTT,CASSLSYDPGLAGFMNTGELFF
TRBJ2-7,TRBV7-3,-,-,TGTGCCAGCAGCCATCCCTCCAGGGACTTTCGAGGGGAGCAGTACTTC,CASSHPSRDFRGEQYF
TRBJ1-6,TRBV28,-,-,TGTGCCAGCAGAGACCGACTCGGGAGGAGCTCCTATAATTCACCCCTCCACTTT,CASRDRLGRSSYNSPLHF
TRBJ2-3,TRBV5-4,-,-,TGTGCCAGCAGCCCTGGCGGGACAGTGTACGGGGATACGCAGTATTTT,CASSPGGTVYGDTQYF
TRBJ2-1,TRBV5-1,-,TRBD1,TGCGCCAGCAGCCTCGGGACAGGGGCCTACAATGAGCAGTTCTTC,CASSLGTGAYNEQFF
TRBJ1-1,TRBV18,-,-,TGTGCCAGCTGTTTTGACACGAACACTGAAGCTTTCTTT,CASCFDTNTEAFF
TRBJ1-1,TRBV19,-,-,TGTGCCAGTAGGCTGGGCAGGATGAACACTGAAGCTTTCTTT,CASRLGRMNTEAFF